Following are 8 T cell receptor beta chains from one sample sequenced in a study of memory CD4+ T cells and cytomegalovirus serostatus. The sort gate was single viable CD3+CD4+CD8-CD45RO+ cells for memory CD4+ T cells. Repertoires were generated with immunoSEQ multiplex PCR, while TCRdb's copy carries only in-frame clones and drops some. Among around 44,000 clones listed, over 65% were seen once. Material for sequencing was memory CD4+ T cells from blood. Every receptor here comes from an adult in good health and CMV-seronegative.

The sample holds a few counts of this clone. Other DNA sequences within the sample encode an identical CDR3. The chain carries TRBV5-1 and TRBJ2-2; D is unclear. The CDR3 runs 15 residues. Looked up from germline, CDR1 is SGHRS and CDR2 is YFSETQ. V was cut by 0 bases and J by 0 bases, with 6 bases left in between. CDR3 in DNA: TGCGCCAGCAGCTTGGGAGACACGAACACCGGGGAGCTGTTTTTT. The encoded protein is CASSLGDTNTGELFF. Supplemented by reference TRBV5-1 and TRBJ2-2, the full variable domain reads KAGVTQTPRYLIKTRGQQVTLSCSPISGHRSVSWYQQTPGQGLQFLFEYFSETQRNKGNFPGRFSGRQFSNSRSEMNVSTLELGDSALYLCASSLGDTNTGELFFGEGSRLTVL.

This clone was recorded once. CDR3 loop: CASSPTQGTGELFF. CDR3 nucleotide sequence: TGTGCCAGCTCACCGACACAGGGGACCGGGGAGCTGTTTTTT. This chain links TRBV18 with TRBJ2-2, with TRBD1 matching 7 bases. Germline V gene lookup returns CDR1 KGHSH and CDR2 LQKENI. The CDR3 consists of 14 residues. V shed 3 bases, J shed 5 bases, and the junction held 3 bases outside the gene matches.

The table lists this clone with a few counts. This rearrangement joins TRBV28 to TRBJ1-1, with D tentatively TRBD1 (6 bases). The CDR3 sequence is 15 residues long. Germline V gene lookup returns CDR1 MDHEN and CDR2 SYDVKM. V was pared by 3 bases and J by 1 base, with 12 bases between. CDR3 sequence (DNA): TGTGCCAGCAGTTTGCCGGGGGCCACGAACACTGAAGCTTTCTTT. Amino acids: CASSLPGATNTEAFF.

This chain uses TRBV5-4 with TRBJ2-4, with a weak D call TRBD2 (6 bases). There are 16 residues in the CDR3. V was shortened by 3 bases and J by 1 base, with 14 bases between the two germline ends. Germline CDR1 is SGHNT and CDR2 is YYREEE (reference sequence). CDR3 DNA sequence: TGTGCCAGCAGCTCGGGACTGGTGATGGCCAAAAACATTCAGTACTTC. Its protein is CASSSGLVMAKNIQYF.

This clone was detected once. V usage is TRBV7-6 and J usage is TRBJ2-2; D is uncertain. V gave up 0 bases and J gave up 4 bases, with 3 bases separating them. This CDR3 is 13 amino acids long. Germline V lookup: CDR1 SGHVS, CDR2 FNYEAQ. The CDR3 DNA sequence: TGTGCCAGCAGCTTAGCGATCACCGGGGAGCTGTTTTTT. Its protein is CASSLAITGELFF.

The chain's CDR3 is CASSEGVAVNEKLFF. As DNA, the CDR3 is TGTGCCAGCAGTGAAGGAGTGGCAGTAAATGAAAAACTGTTTTTT. The chain has TRBV2 and TRBJ1-4; no clear D gene. CDR3 length: 15 residues. Germline V gene sequence: CDR1 SNHLY, CDR2 FYNNEI. Trimming removed 1 base at V and 5 bases at J, with 11 bases between.

This clone was seen a handful of times. The chain combines TRBV28 with TRBJ1-5; no clear D gene. The CDR3 runs 16 residues. CDR1 and CDR2 (germline): MDHEN, SYDVKM. Trimming left V 4 bases short and J 0 bases short, with 13 bases between. The CDR3 DNA follows: TGTGCCAGCAGTTCCCTTGGAGGGTATAGCAATCAGCCCCAGCATTTT. This gives the protein CASSSLGGYSNQPQHF.

This clone was picked up one time. The chain recombines TRBV2 with TRBJ2-2; D may match TRBD1 or TRBD2 (6 bases each). Germline V lookup: CDR1 SNHLY, CDR2 FYNNEI. The CDR3 runs 13 residues. V was shortened by 7 bases and J by 3 bases, with 9 bases between the two germline ends. The DNA of the CDR3 is TGTGCCAGCAACAGGGAGGACACCGGGGAGCTGTTTTTT. Its protein product is CASNREDTGELFF.